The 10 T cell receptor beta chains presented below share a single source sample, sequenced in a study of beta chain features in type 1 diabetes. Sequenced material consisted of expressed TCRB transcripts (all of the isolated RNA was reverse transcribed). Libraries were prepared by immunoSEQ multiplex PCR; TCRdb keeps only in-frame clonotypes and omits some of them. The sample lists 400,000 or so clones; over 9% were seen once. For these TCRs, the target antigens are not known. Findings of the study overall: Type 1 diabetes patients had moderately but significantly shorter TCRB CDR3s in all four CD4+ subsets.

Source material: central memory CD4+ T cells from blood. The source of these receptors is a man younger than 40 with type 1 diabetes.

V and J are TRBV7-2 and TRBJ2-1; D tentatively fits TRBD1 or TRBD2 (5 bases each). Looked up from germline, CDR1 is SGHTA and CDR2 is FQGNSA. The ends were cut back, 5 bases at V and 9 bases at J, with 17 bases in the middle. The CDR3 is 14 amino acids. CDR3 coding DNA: TGTGCCAGCAGCCCCACGGGGCTAGGTATTGAGCAGTTCTTC. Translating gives CASSPTGLGIEQFF.

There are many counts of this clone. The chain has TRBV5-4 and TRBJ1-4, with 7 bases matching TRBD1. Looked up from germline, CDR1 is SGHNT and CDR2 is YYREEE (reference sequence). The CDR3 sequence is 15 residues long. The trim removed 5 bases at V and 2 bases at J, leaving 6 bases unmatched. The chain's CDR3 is CASSRQGLTNEKLFF. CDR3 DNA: TGTGCCAGCAGTCGACAGGGATTGACTAATGAAAAACTGTTTTTT.

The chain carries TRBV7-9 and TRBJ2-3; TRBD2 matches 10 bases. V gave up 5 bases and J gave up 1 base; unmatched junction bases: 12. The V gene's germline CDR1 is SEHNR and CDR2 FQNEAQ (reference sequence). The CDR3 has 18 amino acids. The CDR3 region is CASSPLAGRAGGTDTQYF. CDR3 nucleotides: TGTGCCAGCAGCCCACTAGCGGGAAGGGCCGGGGGCACAGATACGCAGTATTTT. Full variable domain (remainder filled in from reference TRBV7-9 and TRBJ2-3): DTGVSQNPRHKITKRGQNVTFRCDPISEHNRLYWYRQTLGQGPEFLTYFQNEAQLEKSRLLSDRFSAERPKGSFSTLEIQRTEQGDSAMYLCASSPLAGRAGGTDTQYFGPGTRLTVL.

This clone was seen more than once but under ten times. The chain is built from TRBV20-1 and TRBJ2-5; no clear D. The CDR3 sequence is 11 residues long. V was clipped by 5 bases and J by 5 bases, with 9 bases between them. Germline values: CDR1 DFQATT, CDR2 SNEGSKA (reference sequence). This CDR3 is CSAFSRETQYF. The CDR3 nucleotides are TGCAGTGCTTTTTCCCGGGAGACCCAGTACTTC.

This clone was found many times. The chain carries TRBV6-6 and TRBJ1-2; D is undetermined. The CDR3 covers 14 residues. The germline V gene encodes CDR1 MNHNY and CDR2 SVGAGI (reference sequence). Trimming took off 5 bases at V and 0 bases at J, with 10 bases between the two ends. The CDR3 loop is CASSPTLTNYGYTF. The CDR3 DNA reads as TGTGCCAGCAGTCCTACTCTAACTAACTATGGCTACACCTTC.

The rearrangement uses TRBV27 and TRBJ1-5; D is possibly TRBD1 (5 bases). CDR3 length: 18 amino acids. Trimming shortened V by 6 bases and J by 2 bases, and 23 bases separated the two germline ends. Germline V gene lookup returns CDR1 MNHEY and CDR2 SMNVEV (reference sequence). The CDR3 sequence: CASRRDGQNPGGNQPQHF. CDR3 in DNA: TGTGCCAGCAGGAGGGACGGCCAAAATCCTGGGGGCAATCAGCCCCAGCATTTT.

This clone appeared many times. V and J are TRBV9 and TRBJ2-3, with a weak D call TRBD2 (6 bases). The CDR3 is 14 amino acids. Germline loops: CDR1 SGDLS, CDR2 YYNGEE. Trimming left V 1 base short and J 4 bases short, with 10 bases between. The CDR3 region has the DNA TGTGCCAGCAGCGTACGGGAGTACGCAGATACGCAGTATTTT. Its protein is CASSVREYADTQYF.

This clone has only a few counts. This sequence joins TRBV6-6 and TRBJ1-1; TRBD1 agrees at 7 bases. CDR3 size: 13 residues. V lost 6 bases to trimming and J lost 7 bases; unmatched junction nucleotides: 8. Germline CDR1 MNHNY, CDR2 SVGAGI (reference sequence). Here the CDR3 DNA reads TGTGCCAGCAGGAGACAGGGTGCACTTGAAGCTTTCTTT. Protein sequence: CASRRQGALEAFF.

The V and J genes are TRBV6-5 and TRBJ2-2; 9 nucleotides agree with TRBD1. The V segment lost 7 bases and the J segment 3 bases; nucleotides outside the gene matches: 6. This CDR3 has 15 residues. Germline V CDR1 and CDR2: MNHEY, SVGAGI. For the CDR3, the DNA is TGTGCCAGCACCGTACAGGGGGCTGACACCGGGGAGCTGTTTTTT. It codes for CASTVQGADTGELFF.

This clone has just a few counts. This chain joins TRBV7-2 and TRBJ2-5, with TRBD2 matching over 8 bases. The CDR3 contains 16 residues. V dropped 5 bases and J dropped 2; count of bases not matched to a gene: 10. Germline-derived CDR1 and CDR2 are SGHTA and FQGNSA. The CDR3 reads CASSPGLVVGQETQYF. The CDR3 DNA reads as TGTGCCAGCAGCCCGGGACTAGTTGTGGGGCAAGAGACCCAGTACTTC.